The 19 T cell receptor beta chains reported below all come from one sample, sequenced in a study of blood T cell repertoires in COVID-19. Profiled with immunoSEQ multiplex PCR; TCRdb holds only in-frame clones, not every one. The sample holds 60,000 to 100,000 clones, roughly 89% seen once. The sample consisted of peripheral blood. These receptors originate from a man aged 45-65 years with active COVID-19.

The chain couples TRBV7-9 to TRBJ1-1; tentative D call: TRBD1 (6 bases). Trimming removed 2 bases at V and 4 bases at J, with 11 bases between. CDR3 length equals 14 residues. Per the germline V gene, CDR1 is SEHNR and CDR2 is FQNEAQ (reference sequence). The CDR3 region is CASSLTMTGTEAFF. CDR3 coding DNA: TGTGCCAGCAGCTTAACGATGACAGGCACTGAAGCTTTCTTT. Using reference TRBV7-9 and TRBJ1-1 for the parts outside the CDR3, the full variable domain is DTGVSQNPRHKITKRGQNVTFRCDPISEHNRLYWYRQTLGQGPEFLTYFQNEAQLEKSRLLSDRFSAERPKGSFSTLEIQRTEQGDSAMYLCASSLTMTGTEAFFGQGTRLTVV.

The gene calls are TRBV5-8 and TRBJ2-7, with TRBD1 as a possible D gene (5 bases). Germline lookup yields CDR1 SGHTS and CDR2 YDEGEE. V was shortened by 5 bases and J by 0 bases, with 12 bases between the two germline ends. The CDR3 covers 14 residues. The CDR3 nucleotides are TGTGCCAGCAGATTGACAGTCCTCTCCTACGAGCAGTACTTC. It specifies CASRLTVLSYEQYF.

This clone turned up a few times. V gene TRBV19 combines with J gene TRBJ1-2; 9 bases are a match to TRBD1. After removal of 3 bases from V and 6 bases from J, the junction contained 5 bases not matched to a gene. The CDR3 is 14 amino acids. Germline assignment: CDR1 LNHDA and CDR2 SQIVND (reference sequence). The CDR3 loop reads CASSMRGQGNGYTF. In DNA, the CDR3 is TGTGCCAGTAGTATGCGGGGACAGGGAAATGGCTACACCTTC.

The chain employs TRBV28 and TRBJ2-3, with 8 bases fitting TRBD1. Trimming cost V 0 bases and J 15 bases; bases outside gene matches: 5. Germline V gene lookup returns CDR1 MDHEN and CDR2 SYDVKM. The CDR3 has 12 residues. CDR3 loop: CASSLWTGVGYF. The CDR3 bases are TGTGCCAGCAGTTTATGGACAGGGGTAGGATATTTT.

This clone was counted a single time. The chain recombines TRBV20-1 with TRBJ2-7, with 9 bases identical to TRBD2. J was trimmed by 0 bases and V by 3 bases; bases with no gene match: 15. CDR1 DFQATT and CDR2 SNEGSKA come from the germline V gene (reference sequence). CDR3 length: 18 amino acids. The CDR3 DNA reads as TGCAGTGCTAGTCGACCTAGCGGGGATATTCGAGTCTCCTACGAGCAGTACTTC. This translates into CSASRPSGDIRVSYEQYF.

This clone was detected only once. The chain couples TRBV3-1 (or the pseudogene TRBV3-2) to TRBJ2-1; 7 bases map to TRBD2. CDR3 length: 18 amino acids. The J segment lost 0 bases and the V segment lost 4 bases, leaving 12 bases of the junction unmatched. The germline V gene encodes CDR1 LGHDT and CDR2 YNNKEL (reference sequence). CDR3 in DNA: TGTGCCAGCAGCCCAAGGCTCGGAGCGGGGAGCTCCTACAATGAGCAGTTCTTC. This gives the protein CASSPRLGAGSSYNEQFF.

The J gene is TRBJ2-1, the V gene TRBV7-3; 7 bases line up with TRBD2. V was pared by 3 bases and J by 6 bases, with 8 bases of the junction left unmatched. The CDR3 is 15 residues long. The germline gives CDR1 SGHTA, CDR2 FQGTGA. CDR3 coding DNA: TGTGCCAGCAGCTTCCCCGGGAGCGGGGCCAATGAGCAGTTCTTC. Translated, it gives CASSFPGSGANEQFF.

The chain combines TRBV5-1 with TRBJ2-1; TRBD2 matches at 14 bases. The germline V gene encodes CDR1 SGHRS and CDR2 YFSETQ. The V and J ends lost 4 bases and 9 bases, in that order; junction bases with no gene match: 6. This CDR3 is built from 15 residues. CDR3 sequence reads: CASSLGLAGEGEQFF. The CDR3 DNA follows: TGCGCCAGCAGCCTGGGACTAGCGGGAGAAGGTGAGCAGTTCTTC.

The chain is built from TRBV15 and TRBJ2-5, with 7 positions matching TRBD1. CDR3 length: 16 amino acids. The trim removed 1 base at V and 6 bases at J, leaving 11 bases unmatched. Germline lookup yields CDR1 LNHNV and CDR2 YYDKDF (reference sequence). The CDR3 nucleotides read TGTGCCACCAGCAGAGCCGCCGGGACAGTGTCCCAGACCCAGTACTTC. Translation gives CATSRAAGTVSQTQYF.

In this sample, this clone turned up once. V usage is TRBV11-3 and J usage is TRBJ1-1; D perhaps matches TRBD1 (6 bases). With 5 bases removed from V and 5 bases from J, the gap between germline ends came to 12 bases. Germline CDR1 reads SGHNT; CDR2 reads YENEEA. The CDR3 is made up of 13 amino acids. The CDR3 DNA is TGTGCCAGCAGCGCTTACAGGGAGACTGAAGCTTTCTTT. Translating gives CASSAYRETEAFF.

The CDR3 coding sequence is TGTGCCAGCAGGGGGGACGGAGGGTTTGATGAGCAGTTCTTC. This gives the protein CASRGDGGFDEQFF. The chain joins TRBV4-2 to TRBJ2-1; perhaps TRBD2 as D (6 bases). Trimming took off 6 bases at V and 8 bases at J, with 17 bases between the two ends. The CDR3 totals 14 residues. Per the germline V gene, CDR1 is LGHNA and CDR2 is YNFKEQ.

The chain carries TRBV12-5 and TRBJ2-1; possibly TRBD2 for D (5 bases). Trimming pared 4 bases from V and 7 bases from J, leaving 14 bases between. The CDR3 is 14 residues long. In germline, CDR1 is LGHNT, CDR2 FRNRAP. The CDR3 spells CASGSDLIPNEQFF. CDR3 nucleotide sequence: TGTGCTAGTGGTTCGGACTTGATACCTAATGAGCAGTTCTTC.

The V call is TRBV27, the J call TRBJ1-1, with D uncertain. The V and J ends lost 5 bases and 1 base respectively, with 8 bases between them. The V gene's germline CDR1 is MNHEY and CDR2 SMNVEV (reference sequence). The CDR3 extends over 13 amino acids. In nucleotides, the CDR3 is TGTGCCAGCAGTCTCACACCGAACACTGAAGCTTTCTTT. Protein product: CASSLTPNTEAFF.

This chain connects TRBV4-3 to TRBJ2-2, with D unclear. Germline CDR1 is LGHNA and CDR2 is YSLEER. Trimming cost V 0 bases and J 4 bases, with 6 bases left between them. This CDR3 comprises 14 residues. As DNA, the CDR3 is TGCGCCAGCAGCCAAGAAAGAGTCACCGGGGAGCTGTTTTTT. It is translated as CASSQERVTGELFF.

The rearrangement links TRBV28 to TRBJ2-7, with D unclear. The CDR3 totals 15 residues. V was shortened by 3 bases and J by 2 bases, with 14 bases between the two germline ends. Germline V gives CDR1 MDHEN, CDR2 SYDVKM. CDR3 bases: TGTGCCAGCAGTTTTCGCCCAGGTGTCCCCTACGAGCAGTACTTC. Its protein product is CASSFRPGVPYEQYF.

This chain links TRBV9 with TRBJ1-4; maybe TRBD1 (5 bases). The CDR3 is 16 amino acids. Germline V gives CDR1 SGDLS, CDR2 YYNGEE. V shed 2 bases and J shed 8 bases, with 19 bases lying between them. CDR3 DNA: TGTGCCAGCAGCGTCTCTCCCGGGGGGACTGGGGAAAAACTGTTTTTT. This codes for CASSVSPGGTGEKLFF.

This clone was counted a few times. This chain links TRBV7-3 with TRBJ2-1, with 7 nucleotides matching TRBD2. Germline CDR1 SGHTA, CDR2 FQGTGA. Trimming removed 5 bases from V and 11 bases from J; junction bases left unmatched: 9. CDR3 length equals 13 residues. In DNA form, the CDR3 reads TGTGCCAGCAGCCCCGACGGGGGAGGGAAGCAGTTCTTC. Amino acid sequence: CASSPDGGGKQFF.

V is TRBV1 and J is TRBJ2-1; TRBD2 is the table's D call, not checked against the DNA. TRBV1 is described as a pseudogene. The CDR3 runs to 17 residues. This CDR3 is CTSSQGTSGRDSYEQFF. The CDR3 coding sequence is TGCACCAGCAGCCAAGGGACTAGCGGGAGAGATTCGTATGAGCAGTTCTTC.

The CDR3 protein is CASSLGLGGQETQYF. CDR3 nucleotides: TGTGCCAGCAGTCTAGGACTAGGCGGGCAAGAGACCCAGTACTTC. The chain links TRBV6-5 to TRBJ2-5; 7 nucleotides agree with TRBD2. The CDR3 has 15 residues. From germline, CDR1 is MNHEY and CDR2 SVGAGI. With V trimmed by 5 bases and J by 2 bases, 8 bases remained unmatched.